One T cell receptor beta chain is described in this entry. The antigen is not known. The junction and the germline gene differ at one end; a read error may be behind it. Researchers generated TCR beta cDNA from about 500 ng of total RNA, relying on a constant-region primer. Three nested multiplex PCR rounds of slightly modified ARM-PCR generated TCR beta libraries. A C-beta reverse primer and TRBV1-TRBV30 forward primers served in each of the first two PCR rounds, at 10 cycles apiece. In TCRdb, the multiplex PCR reads were re-called with MiXCR into one record per CDR3 protein. The sample carries 47,000 or so distinct CDR3 sequences, over 70% recorded once. It was from roughly 20-30 mg of unsorted bulk tissue that RNA and DNA were co-extracted. Over 85% viable tumor cells were present in every tumor sample. The sample is drawn from a study of tumor-infiltrating lymphocytes in primary liver carcinoma.

Study outcomes and limitations: Tumors reached a significantly greater top-250-clone fraction than blood did (p = 0.039). Only about 7.5-24% of top clones were detected in all five tumor regions.

This CDR3 is built from 13 residues. Germline-derived CDR1 and CDR2 are SQVTM and ANQGSEA. The sample consisted of liver tumor tissue from sampling region 3. Subset meaning: tumor region T3, left-lateral pole. The chain recombines TRBV29-1 with TRBJ1-2; D is ambiguous. The source is a man in his forties or fifties with primary liver carcinoma and hepatitis B virus infection. CDR3 residues: CSVGDGYGYGYTF. Here the CDR3 DNA reads TGCAGCGTTGGAGATGGTTACGGCTATGGTTACACCTTC.